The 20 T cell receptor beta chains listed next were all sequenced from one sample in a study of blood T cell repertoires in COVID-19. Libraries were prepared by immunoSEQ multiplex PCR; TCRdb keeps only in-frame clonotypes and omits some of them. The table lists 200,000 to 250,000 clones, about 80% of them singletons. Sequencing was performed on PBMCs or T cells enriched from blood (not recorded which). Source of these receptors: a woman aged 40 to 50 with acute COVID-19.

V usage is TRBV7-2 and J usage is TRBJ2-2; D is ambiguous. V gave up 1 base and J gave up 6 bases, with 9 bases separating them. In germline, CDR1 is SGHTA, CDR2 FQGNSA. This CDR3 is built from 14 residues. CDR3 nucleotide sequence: TGTGCCAGCAGCTTAGTTTCTTCCCCCGGGGAGCTGTTTTTT. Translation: CASSLVSSPGELFF.

CDR3 nucleotides: TGCGCCAGCAGCTTGGCAGGGTGGTCGACGCAGTATTTT. It yields the protein CASSLAGWSTQYF. The J gene is TRBJ2-3, the V gene TRBV5-1; weak D call: TRBD1 (5 bases). Germline V CDR1 and CDR2: SGHRS, YFSETQ. This CDR3 is 13 amino acids long. The ends were cut back, 0 bases at V and 9 bases at J, with 11 bases in the middle.

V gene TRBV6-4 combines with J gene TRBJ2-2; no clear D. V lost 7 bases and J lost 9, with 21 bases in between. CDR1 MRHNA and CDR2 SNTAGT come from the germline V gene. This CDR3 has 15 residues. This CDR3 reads CASTLPHRPARELFF. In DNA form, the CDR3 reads TGTGCCAGCACCCTCCCCCACAGACCCGCCCGGGAGCTGTTTTTT.

The CDR3 nucleotides are TGTGCCAGCAGCCAAGATACTAGCGGGAGGGCCCTGAAGACCCAGTACTTC. Protein: CASSQDTSGRALKTQYF. The gene calls are TRBV3-1 (or the pseudogene TRBV3-2) and TRBJ2-5, with TRBD2 matching 13 bases. Trimming at V came to 0 bases and at J to 6 bases, leaving 7 bases not matched to a gene. Germline V CDR1 and CDR2: LGHDT, YNNKEL (reference sequence). The CDR3 is 17 residues long.

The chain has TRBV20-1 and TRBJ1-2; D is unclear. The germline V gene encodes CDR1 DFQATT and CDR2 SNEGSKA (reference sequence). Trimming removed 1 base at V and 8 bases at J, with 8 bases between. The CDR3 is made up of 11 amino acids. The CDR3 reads CSARVPGGYTF. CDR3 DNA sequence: TGCAGTGCTAGAGTCCCGGGGGGCTACACCTTC.

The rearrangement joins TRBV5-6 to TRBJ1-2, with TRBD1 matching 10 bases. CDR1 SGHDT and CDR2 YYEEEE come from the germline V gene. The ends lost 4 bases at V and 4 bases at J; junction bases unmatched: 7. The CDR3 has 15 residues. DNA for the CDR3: TGTGCCAGCAGCGTCCGGGACAGGGGATTCTATGGCTACACCTTC. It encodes CASSVRDRGFYGYTF.

The CDR3 nucleotides read TGTGCCAGCAGCCCACAGGGGTGGGACACTGAAGCTTTCTTT. As protein: CASSPQGWDTEAFF. The chain recombines TRBV5-8 with TRBJ1-1; 7 nucleotides match TRBD1. CDR3 length: 14 residues. Trimming removed 4 bases from V and 3 bases from J; junction bases left unmatched: 6. Germline V CDR1 and CDR2: SGHTS, YDEGEE.

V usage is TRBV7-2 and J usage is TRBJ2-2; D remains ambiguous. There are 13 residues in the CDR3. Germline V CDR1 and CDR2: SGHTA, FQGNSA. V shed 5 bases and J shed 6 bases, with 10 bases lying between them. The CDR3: CASSPGNPGELFF. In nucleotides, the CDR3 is TGTGCCAGCAGCCCAGGAAATCCCGGGGAGCTGTTTTTT.

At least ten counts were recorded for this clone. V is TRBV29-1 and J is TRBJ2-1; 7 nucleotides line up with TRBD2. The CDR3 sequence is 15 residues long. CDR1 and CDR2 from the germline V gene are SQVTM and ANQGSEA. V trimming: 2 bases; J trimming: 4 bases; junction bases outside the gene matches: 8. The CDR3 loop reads CSVESRTSLYNEQFF. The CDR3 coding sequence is TGCAGCGTTGAATCACGGACTAGTCTTTACAATGAGCAGTTCTTC.

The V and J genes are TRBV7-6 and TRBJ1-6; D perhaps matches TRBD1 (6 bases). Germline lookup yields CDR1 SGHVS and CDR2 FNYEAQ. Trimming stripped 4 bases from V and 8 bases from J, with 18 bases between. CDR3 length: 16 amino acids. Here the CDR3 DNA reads TGTGCCAGCAGCTCGGGGGGCATCCTGGGGTATTCACCCCTCCACTTT. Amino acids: CASSSGGILGYSPLHF.

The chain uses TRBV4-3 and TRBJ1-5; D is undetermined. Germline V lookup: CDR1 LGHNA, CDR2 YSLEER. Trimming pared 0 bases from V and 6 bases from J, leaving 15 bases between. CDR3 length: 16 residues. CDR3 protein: CASSQELARLGQPQHF. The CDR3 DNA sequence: TGCGCCAGCAGCCAAGAATTGGCAAGACTAGGTCAGCCCCAGCATTTT.

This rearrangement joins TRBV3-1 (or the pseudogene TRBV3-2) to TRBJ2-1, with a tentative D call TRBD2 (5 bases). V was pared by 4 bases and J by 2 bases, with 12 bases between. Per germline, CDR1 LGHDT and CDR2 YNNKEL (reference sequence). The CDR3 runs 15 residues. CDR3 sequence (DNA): TGTGCCAGCAGCCTTACTAGGGTCCCCTACAATGAGCAGTTCTTC. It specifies CASSLTRVPYNEQFF.

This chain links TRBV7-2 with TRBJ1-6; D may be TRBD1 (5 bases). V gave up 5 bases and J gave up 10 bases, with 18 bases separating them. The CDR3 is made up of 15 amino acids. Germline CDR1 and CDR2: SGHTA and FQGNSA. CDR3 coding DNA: TGTGCCAGCAGCCAGTTGGGGCAGGGCAGGTCACCCCTCCACTTT. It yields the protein CASSQLGQGRSPLHF.

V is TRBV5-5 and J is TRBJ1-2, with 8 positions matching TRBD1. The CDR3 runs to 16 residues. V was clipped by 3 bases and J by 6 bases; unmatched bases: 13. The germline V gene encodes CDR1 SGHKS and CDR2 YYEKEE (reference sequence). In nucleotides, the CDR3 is TGTGCCAGCAGCTCGTACTCAACAGGGGGGCCGGATGGCTACACCTTC. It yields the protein CASSSYSTGGPDGYTF.

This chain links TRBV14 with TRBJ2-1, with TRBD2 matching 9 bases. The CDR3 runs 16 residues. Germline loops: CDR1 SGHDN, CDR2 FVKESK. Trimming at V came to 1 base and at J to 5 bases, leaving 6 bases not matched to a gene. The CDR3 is CASSQAPSGVHNEQFF. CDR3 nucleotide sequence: TGTGCCAGCAGCCAAGCCCCTAGCGGGGTCCACAATGAGCAGTTCTTC.

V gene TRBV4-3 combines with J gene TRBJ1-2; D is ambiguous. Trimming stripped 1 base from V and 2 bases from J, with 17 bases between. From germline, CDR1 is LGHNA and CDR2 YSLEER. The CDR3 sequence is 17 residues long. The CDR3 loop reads CASSQAFPSGRNYGYTF. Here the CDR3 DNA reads TGCGCCAGCAGCCAAGCTTTTCCCTCCGGGAGGAACTATGGCTACACCTTC.

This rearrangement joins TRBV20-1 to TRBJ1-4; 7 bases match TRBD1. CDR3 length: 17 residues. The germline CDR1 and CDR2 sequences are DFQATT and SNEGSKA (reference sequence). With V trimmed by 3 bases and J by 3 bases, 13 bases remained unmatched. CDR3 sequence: CSASGTVDLRANEKLFF. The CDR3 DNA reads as TGCAGTGCTAGTGGGACAGTAGACCTAAGGGCTAATGAAAAACTGTTTTTT.

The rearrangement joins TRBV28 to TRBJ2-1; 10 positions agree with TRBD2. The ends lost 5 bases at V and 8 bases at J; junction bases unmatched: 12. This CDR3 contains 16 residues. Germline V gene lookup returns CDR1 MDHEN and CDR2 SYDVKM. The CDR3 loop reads CASSPHRASGSHEQFF. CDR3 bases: TGTGCCAGCAGTCCCCACCGGGCTAGCGGGAGCCATGAGCAGTTCTTC.

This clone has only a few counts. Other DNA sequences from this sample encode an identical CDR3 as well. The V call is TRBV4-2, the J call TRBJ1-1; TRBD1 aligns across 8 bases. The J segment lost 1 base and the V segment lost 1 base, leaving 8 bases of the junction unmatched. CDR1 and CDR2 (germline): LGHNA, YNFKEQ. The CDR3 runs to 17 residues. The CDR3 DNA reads TGTGCCAGCAGCCAAGTTGGTTGGGGACAGGCGAACACTGAAGCTTTCTTT. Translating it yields CASSQVGWGQANTEAFF.

The CDR3 loop is CASSEKSTGEKLFF. The CDR3 bases are TGCGCCAGCAGTGAGAAATCCACGGGGGAAAAACTGTTTTTT. This sequence joins TRBV10-2 and TRBJ1-4, with D hard to call. The germline gives CDR1 WSHSY, CDR2 SAAADI. With 2 bases removed from V and 8 bases from J, the gap between germline ends came to 12 bases. This CDR3 is 14 amino acids long.